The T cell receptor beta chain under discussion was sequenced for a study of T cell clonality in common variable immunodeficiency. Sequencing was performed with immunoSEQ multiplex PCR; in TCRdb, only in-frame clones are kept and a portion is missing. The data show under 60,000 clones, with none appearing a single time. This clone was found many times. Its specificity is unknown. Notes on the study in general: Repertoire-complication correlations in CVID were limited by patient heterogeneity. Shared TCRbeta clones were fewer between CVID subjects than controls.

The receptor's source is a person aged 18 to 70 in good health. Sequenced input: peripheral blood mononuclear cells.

The CDR3 bases that were read are TGCAGTGCTAGTTTGCCAGTGCCCGGGACACGCAACAATGAG. Its translation is CSASLPVPGTRNNE. The whole CDR3 is CSASLPVPGTRNNEQFF. The V gene is TRBV20-1, the J gene TRBJ2-1; weak D call: TRBD1 (6 bases). The CDR3 is cut off 3 residues early in the read; its end comes from the germline J gene. CDR3 length: 17 residues. The germline V gene encodes CDR1 DFQATT and CDR2 SNEGSKA (reference sequence). The V end was cut by 3 bases, the J end by 5 bases, with 23 bases between.